This TCR beta chain was recovered during a study of cytomegalovirus exposure and HLA in healthy donors. On the study more broadly: Out of 150 million to 200 million T cells, an earlier analysis found roughly 100 million unique TCR beta sequences in total. Study outcomes and limitations: It was around 160 TCR beta chains that were listed as cytomegalovirus-associated.

Turning to this clone: The antigen remains undetermined.

The PCR used 60 Vbeta and 13 Jbeta primers. Some clones are missing from TCRdb's copy, which holds only in-frame ones; the method was immunoSEQ multiplex PCR. The sample table includes about 40,000 clones. Germline-derived CDR1 and CDR2 are SGHDN and FVKESK. V lost 0 bases and J 0 bases, leaving 9 bases between the germline ends. The CDR3 is made up of 15 amino acids. This chain uses TRBV14 with TRBJ2-7, with unresolved D. The sample was PBMCs. This receptor was identified in a middle-aged man in good health and CMV-seropositive. The CDR3 region is CASSQDGYYSYEQYF. The CDR3 DNA is TGTGCCAGCAGCCAAGACGGGTATTACTCCTACGAGCAGTACTTC.